The rows below give T cell receptor beta chains drawn from one sample of a study of OX40 agonist ivuxolimab in advanced cancers. Profiled with immunoSEQ multiplex PCR; TCRdb holds only in-frame clones, not every one. The table has around 15,000 clones, about 88% seen once. Sequenced here: CD4+ or CD8+ T cells sorted from blood, sampled in a trial of the OX40 agonist ivuxolimab. Receptors originate from an adult with an advanced solid tumor such as melanoma, head and neck, liver or kidney cancer. The CDR3 runs from the conserved cysteine through the conserved F or W. A D gene is named only where the DNA matches it firmly. The size field is filled for only some rows; it gives once, few, many or a size class.

TRBJ2-1,.,.,TRBV4-1,TGCGCCAGCAGCCAAGAGGCCGGAGGTGGGAATGAGCAGTTCTTC,CASSQEAGGGNEQFF
TRBJ2-7,.,TRBD1,TRBV29-1,TGCAGCGTAGAGACAGGGGACTCCTACGAGCAGTACTTC,CSVETGDSYEQYF
TRBJ2-1,.,TRBD2,TRBV9,TGTGCCAGCAGCTCTCGGACTAGCGGCACTGCCAATGAGCAGTTCTTC,CASSSRTSGTANEQFF
TRBJ2-7,.,TRBD2,TRBV10-1,TGCGCCAGCAGCGTTGGACTAGCGGGACGACACCACGAGCAGTACTTC,CASSVGLAGRHHEQYF
TRBJ1-4,once,.,TRBV7-9,TGTGCCAGCAGCCCATTCGCAACTAATGAAAAACTGTTTTTT,CASSPFATNEKLFF
TRBJ2-5,many,TRBD2,TRBV13,TGTGCCAGCAGCCACCCGGTGACTAGCGGGGGGGCCGTTGAGACCCAGTACTTC,CASSHPVTSGGAVETQYF
TRBJ1-5,.,.,TRBV7-8,TGTGCCAGCAGCTTATCCTCGAATCAGCCCCAGCATTTT,CASSLSSNQPQHF
TRBJ2-1,.,TRBD1,TRBV7-6,TGTGCCAGCAGCTTAGCGGGACAGAGAGCCTACAATGAGCAGTTCTTC,CASSLAGQRAYNEQFF
TRBJ1-4,once,.,TRBV7-2,TGTGCCAGCAGCTTAAGGGGCGGGGCCGCTCCAATCCCCGAAAAACTGTTTTTT,CASSLRGGAAPIPEKLFF
TRBJ1-1,.,.,TRBV9,TGTGCCAGCAGCGCCGGTACAGGGATTGAAGCTTTCTTT,CASSAGTGIEAFF
TRBJ2-7,.,.,TRBV29-1,TGCAGCGTCCGAAGGGGGGATTTCTACGAGCAGTACTTC,CSVRRGDFYEQYF
TRBJ2-5,.,.,TRBV15,TGTGCCACCAGCCCTCAAAGGGGAATAGAGACCCAGTACTTC,CATSPQRGIETQYF
TRBJ1-5,.,.,TRBV27,TGTGCCAGCAGTTTACTGGGGTCTGGTCAGCCCCAGCATTTT,CASSLLGSGQPQHF
TRBJ1-1,once,.,TRBV5-6,TGTGCCAGCAGCTTGACCCCAAACACTGAAGCTTTCTTT,CASSLTPNTEAFF
TRBJ2-1,.,.,TRBV6-1,TGTGCCAGCAGTGACGGGGAGTACCCTCCGCAAATAAGCTCCTACAATGAGCAGTTCTTC,CASSDGEYPPQISSYNEQFF
TRBJ2-2,.,TRBD1,TRBV7-6,TGTGCCAGCAGTTCCGAGGAACCCGGACAGGGGTACACCGGGGAGCTGTTTTTT,CASSSEEPGQGYTGELFF
TRBJ2-2,.,.,TRBV9,TGTGCCAGCAGCGTAGAAGGCGGGGAGCTGTTTTTT,CASSVEGGELFF
TRBJ2-7,.,.,TRBV11-3,TGTGCCAGCAGTGGGAGACTGACTCCCTACGAGCAGTACTTC,CASSGRLTPYEQYF
TRBJ2-5,.,TRBD1,TRBV2,TGTGCCAGCCCTCTCGGCGCGGGACAGGGGGAGGTGGCCCAGTACTTC,CASPLGAGQGEVAQYF
TRBJ1-2,.,TRBD1,TRBV27,TGTGCCAGCAGTTGGGGACAGGGTTTCGGCTACACCTTC,CASSWGQGFGYTF
TRBJ2-1,.,.,TRBV7-2,TGCGCCAGCAGCCACACCACCGTAGGTCATGAGCAGTTCTTC,CASSHTTVGHEQFF
TRBJ2-5,.,TRBD2,TRBV2,TGTGCCAGCAGAGTGGGCCTAGCGGGAGACTGGACCCAGTACTTC,CASRVGLAGDWTQYF
TRBJ1-5,.,.,TRBV18,TGTGCCAGCTCACCAGACGGCTTCGATCAGCCCCAGCATTTT,CASSPDGFDQPQHF
TRBJ2-3,.,TRBD1,TRBV10-3,TGTGCCATCAGTGAAGGGACAGTTTCCACAGATACGCAGTATTTT,CAISEGTVSTDTQYF
TRBJ2-2,.,.,TRBV4-3,TGCGCCAGCAGCCAAGATTTTCGGCAGGCGAACACCGGGGAGCTGTTTTTT,CASSQDFRQANTGELFF
TRBJ2-1,.,.,TRBV5-6,TGTGCCAGCAGCTTCGGGAGTGGGTACAATGAGCAGTTCTTC,CASSFGSGYNEQFF